Each of the 4 T cell receptor beta chains below was sequenced from the same sample in a study of blood T cells in healthy people across ages. Through a sample-barcoded 5' primer and a J-beta primer mix, a second PCR was run for 7 to 11 cycles. MiXCR, run by TCRdb on the 5' RACE reads, gives a single entry per CDR3 protein. The sample records some 790,000 distinct CDR3 sequences, around 26% being singletons. Sequencing was performed on blood. Source of these receptors: a woman older than 75 in good health.

The chain employs TRBV7-2 and TRBJ2-1; TRBD2 is a possible D gene (5 bases). Trimming shortened V by 3 bases and J by 9 bases, and 12 bases separated the two germline ends. The CDR3 has 13 amino acids. Germline CDR1 reads SGHTA; CDR2 reads FQGNSA. CDR3 bases: TGTGCCAGCAGCTTGAAGATAGGGAGTGAGCAGTTCTTC. It yields the protein CASSLKIGSEQFF.

This clonotype was seen at least ten times. V is TRBV7-6 and J is TRBJ2-5; D is perhaps TRBD2 (6 bases). Trimming left V 5 bases short and J 3 bases short, with 16 bases between. This CDR3 is built from 15 residues. Per the germline V gene, CDR1 is SGHVS and CDR2 is FNYEAQ. DNA for the CDR3: TGTGCCAGCAGCCCCTTAAGGACTACCGAAGAGACCCAGTACTTC. The encoded protein is CASSPLRTTEETQYF.

This clonotype was found a few times. The CDR3, as DNA: TGTGCCAGCAGCTTAGGCCAGGGGGCACATAATTCACCCCTCCACTTT. Translated, it gives CASSLGQGAHNSPLHF. The V and J genes are TRBV7-2 and TRBJ1-6; 8 nucleotides agree with TRBD1. CDR1 is SGHTA and CDR2 is FQGNSA in the germline V gene. V lost 1 base and J lost 5; bases outside the gene matches: 4. The CDR3 extends over 16 amino acids.

This clonotype came up a few times. The J gene is TRBJ1-2, the V gene TRBV5-8; 8 bases line up with TRBD1. The V segment lost 4 bases and the J segment 5 bases; nucleotides outside the gene matches: 13. This CDR3 spans 16 amino acids. The germline V gene encodes CDR1 SGHTS and CDR2 YDEGEE. CDR3 amino acids: CASSDTGQGFGYGYTF. CDR3 DNA: TGTGCCAGCAGCGATACTGGACAGGGCTTTGGGTATGGCTACACCTTC.